These 8 T cell receptor beta chains came from one sample sequenced in a study of blood T cell repertoires in COVID-19. Profiling relied on immunoSEQ multiplex PCR, and the TCRdb table lists in-frame clones only, not all of them. The data show roughly 150,000 clones, around 90% seen once. Sequenced: peripheral blood. Receptor source: a human donor in a cohort sampled during active COVID-19.

This clone has ten or more counts. The chain is built from TRBV3-1 (or the pseudogene TRBV3-2) and TRBJ1-6, with 11 bases matching TRBD1. With V trimmed by 5 bases and J by 7 bases, 7 bases remained unmatched. The CDR3 sequence is 16 residues long. Germline V CDR1 and CDR2: LGHDT, YNNKEL (reference sequence). CDR3 in amino acids: CASSSRDRGLNSPLHF. The CDR3 nucleotides read TGTGCCAGCAGCTCCCGGGACAGGGGGTTGAATTCACCCCTCCACTTT.

This clone appeared a few times. Other DNA sequences in the same sample also yield this CDR3. Here the CDR3 DNA reads TGTGCCAGCAGTTCTCTCTACGAGCAGTACTTC. Protein product: CASSSLYEQYF. This sequence joins TRBV27 and TRBJ2-7; D is unclear. This CDR3 has 11 residues. Germline loops: CDR1 MNHEY, CDR2 SMNVEV (reference sequence). Trimming shortened V by 4 bases and J by 3 bases, and 4 bases separated the two germline ends.

This chain joins TRBV6-1 and TRBJ2-7; TRBD2 matches 8 bases. Germline lookup yields CDR1 MNHNS and CDR2 SASEGT. The CDR3 covers 17 residues. The V segment lost 1 base and the J segment 8 bases; nucleotides outside the gene matches: 16. Here the CDR3 DNA reads TGTGCCAGCAGTGAAGAAGTGTTGACAGCGGGAGAGAACAAGCAGTACTTC. Protein: CASSEEVLTAGENKQYF.

This sequence joins TRBV7-6 and TRBJ2-5, with D perhaps TRBD1 (5 bases). This CDR3 has 14 residues. The V gene lost 2 bases and the J gene lost 4 bases, with 11 bases spanning the gap. The V gene's germline CDR1 is SGHVS and CDR2 FNYEAQ. CDR3 in DNA: TGTGCCAGCAGCTTATTCCAGGGCCCAGAGACCCAGTACTTC. Translated, it gives CASSLFQGPETQYF.

The genes are TRBV30 and TRBJ2-5; 7 nucleotides align to TRBD2. The length of the CDR3 is 12 residues. V gave up 3 bases and J gave up 5 bases; unmatched junction bases: 3. The germline CDR1 and CDR2 sequences are GTSNPN and SVGIG (reference sequence). The CDR3 DNA reads as TGTGCCTGGAGGGGGGGAGGGGAGACCCAGTACTTC. Translation: CAWRGGGETQYF.

This clone occurred once. The chain uses TRBV9 and TRBJ2-1, with 8 bases identical to TRBD2. The CDR3 is 16 amino acids. Per the germline V gene, CDR1 is SGDLS and CDR2 is YYNGEE. The ends lost 5 bases at V and 5 bases at J; junction bases unmatched: 12. In nucleotides, the CDR3 is TGTGCCAGCAGTAATTCCGGGAGGGGGGGAAACAATGAGCAGTTCTTC. Translated, it gives CASSNSGRGGNNEQFF.

This clone was counted once. The chain links TRBV11-2 to TRBJ2-4; D may be TRBD1 (5 bases). V lost 6 bases, J lost 2 bases, and 17 bases lay in between. This CDR3 is built from 16 residues. Per the germline V gene, CDR1 is SGHAT and CDR2 is FQNNGV. CDR3 region: CASSHGRVRSKNIQYF. The CDR3 DNA reads TGTGCCAGCAGTCATGGCAGGGTACGATCCAAAAACATTCAGTACTTC.

This rearrangement joins TRBV19 to TRBJ1-1; D perhaps matches TRBD1 (5 bases). Between the trimmed V and J ends, which lost 3 bases and 7 bases, there was a span of 12 bases. CDR1 LNHDA and CDR2 SQIVND come from the germline V gene (reference sequence). The CDR3 has 13 residues. This CDR3 reads CASSMGPLVEAFF. DNA of the CDR3: TGTGCCAGTAGTATGGGGCCGCTAGTTGAAGCTTTCTTT.